Listed below are T cell receptor beta chains from one sample, sequenced in a study of blood T cell repertoires in COVID-19. Assay used: immunoSEQ multiplex PCR; TCRdb lists only in-frame clones, some missing. The sample holds about 160,000 clones, around four fifths seen once. What was sequenced was peripheral blood. These receptors originate from an older man with acute or convalescent COVID-19. Each CDR3 is given with its conserved first and last residue. D genes are given only for firm matches. Clone size appears in some rows only: once, few, many, or a class for an expanded clone.

V	size	J	D	CDR3	DNA
TRBV6-5	NA	TRBJ1-5	NA	CASSPATGNQPQHF	TGTGCCAGCAGTCCGGCAACAGGGAATCAGCCCCAGCATTTT
TRBV5-6	NA	TRBJ2-1	NA	CASSLRGEQFF	TGTGCCAGCAGCTTGCGAGGGGAGCAGTTCTTC
TRBV2	NA	TRBJ1-4	TRBD1	CASRRQGGNEKLFF	TGTGCCAGCAGACGACAGGGCGGAAATGAAAAACTGTTTTTT
TRBV3-1/TRBV3-2	NA	TRBJ2-1	TRBD2	CASSQDPGLAGGGEQFF	TGTGCCAGCAGCCAAGATCCAGGCCTAGCGGGGGGTGGTGAGCAGTTCTTC
TRBV7-9	NA	TRBJ2-3	NA	CASSLGLGLTDTQYF	TGTGCCAGCAGCTTGGGACTGGGGCTCACAGATACGCAGTATTTT
TRBV11-2	NA	TRBJ1-6	NA	CASSLQGGVGSPLHF	TGTGCCAGCAGCTTACAGGGCGGGGTGGGTTCACCCCTCCACTTT
TRBV11-2	NA	TRBJ2-3	TRBD2	CASSSGLGGSDTQYF	TGTGCCAGCAGCTCCGGACTAGGAGGCTCAGATACGCAGTATTTT
TRBV11-2	NA	TRBJ1-1	TRBD1	CASSRGTVNTEAFF	TGTGCCAGCAGCCGAGGGACAGTGAACACTGAAGCTTTCTTT
TRBV4-1	NA	TRBJ2-2	NA	CASSHGKGLAGELFF	TGCGCCAGCAGCCACGGAAAGGGGCTTGCCGGGGAGCTGTTTTTT
TRBV9	NA	TRBJ1-3	TRBD1	CASSPDPGQGKGNTIYF	TGTGCCAGCAGCCCCGACCCGGGACAGGGAAAAGGAAACACCATATATTTT
TRBV5-6	NA	TRBJ2-1	NA	CASSFNFGYEQFF	TGTGCCAGCAGCTTTAATTTCGGGTATGAGCAGTTCTTC
TRBV9	NA	TRBJ2-1	NA	CASSAVQLGAPQRNEQFF	TGTGCCAGCAGCGCTGTTCAGTTGGGGGCCCCACAGAGGAATGAGCAGTTCTTC
TRBV5-1	NA	TRBJ1-4	NA	CASSFLGVGDEKLFF	TGCGCCAGCAGCTTTCTTGGGGTAGGGGATGAAAAACTGTTTTTT
TRBV5-1	few	TRBJ2-5	NA	CASYGGLAKGETQYF	TGCGCCAGCTACGGTGGGCTAGCGAAAGGGGAGACCCAGTACTTC
TRBV7-8	NA	TRBJ2-7	NA	CASSTRGTYEQYF	TGTGCCAGCAGTACCCGGGGTACCTACGAGCAGTACTTC
TRBV7-9	NA	TRBJ1-3	NA	CASSFTGFSGNTIYF	TGTGCCAGCAGCTTCACAGGGTTCTCTGGAAACACCATATATTTT
TRBV6-5	NA	TRBJ1-4	NA	CASRSAGADEKLFF	TGTGCCAGCAGATCGGCCGGTGCGGATGAAAAACTGTTTTTT
TRBV10-3	NA	TRBJ1-3	NA	CANRTPRENTIYF	TGTGCCAATCGGACACCTAGGGAAAACACCATATATTTT
TRBV19	NA	TRBJ2-2	TRBD2	CASQRETGELFF	TGTGCCTCACAGCGGGAGACCGGGGAGCTGTTTTTT
TRBV24-1	once	TRBJ2-3	TRBD2	CATSDMTSADTQYF	TGTGCCACCAGTGATATGACTAGCGCAGATACGCAGTATTTT
TRBV6-5	NA	TRBJ1-5	TRBD1	CASLGRDRPNQPQHF	TGTGCCAGCTTAGGGAGGGACAGGCCCAATCAGCCCCAGCATTTT
TRBV6-5	NA	TRBJ2-7	NA	CASNPYSSSYEQYF	TGTGCCAGCAATCCCTACAGTAGCTCCTACGAGCAGTACTTC
TRBV12-3/TRBV12-4	NA	TRBJ2-7	TRBD1	CASSFQGATQYF	TGTGCCAGCAGTTTCCAGGGGGCGACGCAGTACTTC
TRBV5-4	NA	TRBJ2-1	NA	CASSVAVSYNEQFF	TGTGCCAGCAGCGTAGCGGTTAGCTACAATGAGCAGTTCTTC
TRBV2	NA	TRBJ1-4	TRBD1	CAASGDSLNEKLFF	TGTGCCGCCTCTGGGGACAGCCTTAATGAAAAACTGTTTTTT
TRBV27	NA	TRBJ2-3	NA	CASSFNTDTQYF	TGTGCCAGCAGTTTTAACACAGATACGCAGTATTTT
TRBV5-8	NA	TRBJ1-2	NA	CASSSLQGGGYTF	TGTGCCAGCAGCTCGCTACAGGGCGGTGGCTACACCTTC
TRBV2	NA	TRBJ2-1	TRBD1	CASQGRGTGDLGTDNEQFF	TGTGCCAGCCAGGGTAGGGGGACAGGGGACCTTGGGACCGACAATGAGCAGTTCTTC